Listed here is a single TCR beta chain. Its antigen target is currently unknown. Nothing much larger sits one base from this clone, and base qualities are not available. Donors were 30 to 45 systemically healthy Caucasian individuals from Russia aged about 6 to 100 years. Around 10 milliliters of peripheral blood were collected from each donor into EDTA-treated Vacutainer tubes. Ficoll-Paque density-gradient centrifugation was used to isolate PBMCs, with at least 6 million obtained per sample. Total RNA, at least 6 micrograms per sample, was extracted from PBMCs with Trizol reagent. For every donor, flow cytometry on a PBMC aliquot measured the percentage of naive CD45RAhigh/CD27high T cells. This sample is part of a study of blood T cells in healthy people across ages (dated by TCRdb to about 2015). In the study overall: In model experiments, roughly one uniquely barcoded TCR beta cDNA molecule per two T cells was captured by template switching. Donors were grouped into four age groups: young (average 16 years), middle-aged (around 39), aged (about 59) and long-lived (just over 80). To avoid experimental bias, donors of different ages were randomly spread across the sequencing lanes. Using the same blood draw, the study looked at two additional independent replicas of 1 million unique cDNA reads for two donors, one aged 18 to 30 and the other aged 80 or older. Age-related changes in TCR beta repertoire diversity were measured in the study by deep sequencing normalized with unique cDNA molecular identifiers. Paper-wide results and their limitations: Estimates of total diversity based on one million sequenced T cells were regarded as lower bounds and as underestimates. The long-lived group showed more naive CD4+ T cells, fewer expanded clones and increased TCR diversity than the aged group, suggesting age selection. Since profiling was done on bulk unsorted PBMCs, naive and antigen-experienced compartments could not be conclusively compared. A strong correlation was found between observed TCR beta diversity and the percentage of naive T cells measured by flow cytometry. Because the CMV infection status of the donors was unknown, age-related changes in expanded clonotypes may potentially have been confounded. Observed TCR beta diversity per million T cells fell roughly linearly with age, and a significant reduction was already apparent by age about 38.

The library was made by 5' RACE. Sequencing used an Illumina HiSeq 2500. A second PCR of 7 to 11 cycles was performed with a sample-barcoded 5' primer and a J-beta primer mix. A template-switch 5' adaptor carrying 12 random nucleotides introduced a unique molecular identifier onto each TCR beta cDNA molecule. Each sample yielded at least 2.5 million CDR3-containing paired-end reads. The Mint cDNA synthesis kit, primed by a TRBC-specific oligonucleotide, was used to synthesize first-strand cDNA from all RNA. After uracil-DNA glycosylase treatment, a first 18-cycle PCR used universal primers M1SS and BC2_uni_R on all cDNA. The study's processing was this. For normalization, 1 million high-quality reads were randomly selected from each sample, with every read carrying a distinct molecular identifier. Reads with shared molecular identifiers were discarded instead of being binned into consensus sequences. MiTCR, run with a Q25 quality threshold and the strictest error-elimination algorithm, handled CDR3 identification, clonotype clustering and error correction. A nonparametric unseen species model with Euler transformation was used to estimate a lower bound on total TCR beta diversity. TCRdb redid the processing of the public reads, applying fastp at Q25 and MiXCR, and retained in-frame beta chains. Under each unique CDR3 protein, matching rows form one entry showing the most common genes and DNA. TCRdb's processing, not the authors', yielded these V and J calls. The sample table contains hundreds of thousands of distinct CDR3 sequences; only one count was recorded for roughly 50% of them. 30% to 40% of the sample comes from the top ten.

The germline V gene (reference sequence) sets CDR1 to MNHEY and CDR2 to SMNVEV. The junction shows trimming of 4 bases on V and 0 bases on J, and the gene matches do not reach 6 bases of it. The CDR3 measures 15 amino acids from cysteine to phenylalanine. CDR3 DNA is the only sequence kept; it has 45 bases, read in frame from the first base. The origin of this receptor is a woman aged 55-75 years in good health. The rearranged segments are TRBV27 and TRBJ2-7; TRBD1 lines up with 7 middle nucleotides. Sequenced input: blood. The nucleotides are TGTGCCAGCAGTTCGGACAGGCGAGTCTCCTACGAGCAGTACTTC. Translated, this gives CASSSDRRVSYEQYF.